This T cell receptor (beta chain) was found in a study of metastatic and nonmetastatic thyroid tumors. General study points: In both blood and tumor samples, TCR beta diversity was reported significantly higher for malignant than benign nodules.

V lost 6 bases and J lost 5; bases outside the gene matches: 7. The germline V gene encodes CDR1 MNHNS and CDR2 SASEGT. The CDR3 runs 15 residues. This clone was detected a few times. The antigen is undetermined. The sample has other DNA sequences that encode this CDR3 too. Among the patients, none had received any treatment before thyroid surgery. TCRdb redid the clone calls on the PCR reads using MiXCR. Here the sample spans under 20,000 clones, over 3.5% being singletons. The chain employs TRBV6-1 and TRBJ2-5; 12 positions match TRBD2. The TCR was taken from a female donor with papillary thyroid cancer or a benign thyroid nodule (not recorded which). Some clones in this sample may be carry-over from other donors' samples. Sequencing was done on a sample of tumor tissue. The CDR3: CASSLTSGSYETQYF. The CDR3 DNA is TGTGCCAGCAGCCTGACTAGCGGGAGCTATGAGACCCAGTACTTC.